This T cell receptor beta chain is from a study of blood T cells in healthy people across ages. Study observations and caveats: Across samples, TCR beta diversity tracked strongly with naive T cell percentage. With donor CMV status unknown, expanded clonotype changes were possibly confounded.

This clonotype was counted a few times. Its cognate antigen is unknown. A J-beta primer mix and a sample-barcoded 5' primer were used in a second PCR of roughly 6 to 11 cycles. TCRdb reprocessed the 5' RACE reads via MiXCR and lists one record per CDR3 protein. The data hold over a million distinct CDR3 sequences, with 25% observed a single time. The donors, aged 6 to 90, were healthy Caucasians from Russia. Germline V gives CDR1 MGHRA, CDR2 YSYEKL. The CDR3 has 14 amino acids. The junction had 7 bases not matched to a gene; V was cut back by 7 bases and J by 7 bases. These sequences were also reported in another study, on T cells of mothers and their children. Turning to that study: A few healthy Caucasian mothers, along with their six children, were the donors.

The chain recombines TRBV4-1 with TRBJ2-1; 10 bases line up with TRBD2. The clonotype was recovered from a girl aged 2-9 years in good health. Source material: blood. This CDR3 is CASNSGGAGNEQFF. The CDR3 nucleotides read TGCGCCAGCAACAGCGGGGGGGCCGGGAATGAGCAGTTCTTC.